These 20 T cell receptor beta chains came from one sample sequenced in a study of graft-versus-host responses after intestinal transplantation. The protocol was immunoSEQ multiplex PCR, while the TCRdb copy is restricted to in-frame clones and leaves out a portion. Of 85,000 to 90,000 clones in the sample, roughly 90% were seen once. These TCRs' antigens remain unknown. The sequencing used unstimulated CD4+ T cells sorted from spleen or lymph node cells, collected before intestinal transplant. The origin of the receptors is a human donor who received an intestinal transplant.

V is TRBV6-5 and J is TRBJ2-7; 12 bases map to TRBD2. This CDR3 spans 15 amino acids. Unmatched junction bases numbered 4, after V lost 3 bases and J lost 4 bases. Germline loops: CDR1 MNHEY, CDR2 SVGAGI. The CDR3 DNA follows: TGTGCCAGCAGTTATGGGGGGACTAGCGGGTACGAGCAGTACTTC. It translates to CASSYGGTSGYEQYF.

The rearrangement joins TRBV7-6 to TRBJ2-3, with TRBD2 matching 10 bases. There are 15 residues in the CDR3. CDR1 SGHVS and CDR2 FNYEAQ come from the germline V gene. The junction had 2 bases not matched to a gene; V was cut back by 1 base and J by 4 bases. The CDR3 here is CASSLGGTSADTQYF. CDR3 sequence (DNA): TGTGCCAGCAGCTTAGGGGGGACTAGCGCAGATACGCAGTATTTT.

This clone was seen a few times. The CDR3 coding sequence is TGCGCCAGCAGCTACTGGACCAGGGGCCCCAATGGCTACACCTTC. Translation: CASSYWTRGPNGYTF. The chain joins TRBV5-1 to TRBJ1-2, with D tentatively TRBD1 (6 bases). The CDR3 spans 15 residues. V lost 3 bases and J lost 6, with 18 bases in between. Germline loops: CDR1 SGHRS, CDR2 YFSETQ.

The CDR3 loop is CASSWVSGQPQHF. The CDR3 region has the DNA TGTGCCAGCAGTTGGGTGAGCGGTCAGCCCCAGCATTTT. V is TRBV9 and J is TRBJ1-5; D is ambiguous. The CDR3 sequence is 13 residues long. Germline V CDR1 and CDR2: SGDLS, YYNGEE. V lost 5 bases to trimming and J lost 6 bases, with 12 bases between them.

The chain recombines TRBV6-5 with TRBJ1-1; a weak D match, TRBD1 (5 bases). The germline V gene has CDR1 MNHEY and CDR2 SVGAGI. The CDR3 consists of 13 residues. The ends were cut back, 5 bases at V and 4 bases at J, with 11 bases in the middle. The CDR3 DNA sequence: TGTGCCAGCAGTGTCAGGGAGGTCACTGAAGCTTTCTTT. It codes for CASSVREVTEAFF.

CDR3: CASSTRRQGADEQFF. In nucleotides, the CDR3 is TGTGCCAGCAGCACAAGGAGACAGGGGGCCGATGAGCAGTTCTTC. The chain combines TRBV7-3 with TRBJ2-1; 10 bases are shared with TRBD1. This CDR3 spans 15 amino acids. Germline CDR1 and CDR2: SGHTA and FQGTGA. Trimming took 5 bases from V and 8 from J; bases not matched to a gene: 9.

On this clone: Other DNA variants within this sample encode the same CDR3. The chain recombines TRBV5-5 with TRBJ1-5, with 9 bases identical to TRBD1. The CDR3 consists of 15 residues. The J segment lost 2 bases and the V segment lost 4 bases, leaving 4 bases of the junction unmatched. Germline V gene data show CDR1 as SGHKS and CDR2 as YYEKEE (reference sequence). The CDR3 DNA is TGTGCCAGCAGCCCCCGGGACAGGGGCAATCAGCCCCAGCATTTT. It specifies CASSPRDRGNQPQHF.

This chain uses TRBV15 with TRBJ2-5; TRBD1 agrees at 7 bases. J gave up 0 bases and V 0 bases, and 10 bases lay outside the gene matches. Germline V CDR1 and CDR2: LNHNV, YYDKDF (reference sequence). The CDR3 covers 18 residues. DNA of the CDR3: TGTGCCACCAGCAGAGAGCCCAGGACAGGCCTGTACCAAGAGACCCAGTACTTC. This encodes CATSREPRTGLYQETQYF.

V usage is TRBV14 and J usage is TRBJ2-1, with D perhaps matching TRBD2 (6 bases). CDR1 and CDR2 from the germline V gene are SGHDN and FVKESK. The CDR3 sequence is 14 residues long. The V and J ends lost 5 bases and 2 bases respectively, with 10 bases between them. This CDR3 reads CASSSSGPYNEQFF. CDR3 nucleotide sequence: TGTGCCAGCAGCTCAAGCGGGCCCTACAATGAGCAGTTCTTC. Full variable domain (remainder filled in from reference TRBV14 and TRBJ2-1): EAGVTQFPSHSVIEKGQTVTLRCDPISGHDNLYWYRRVMGKEIKFLLHFVKESKQDESGMPNNRFLAERTGGTYSTLKVQPAELEDSGVYFCASSSSGPYNEQFFGPGTRLTVL.

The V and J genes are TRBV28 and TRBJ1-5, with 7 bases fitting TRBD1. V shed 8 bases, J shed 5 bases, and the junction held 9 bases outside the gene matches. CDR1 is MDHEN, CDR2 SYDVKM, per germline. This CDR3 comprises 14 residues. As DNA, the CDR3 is TGTGCCAGCCAACTGCGGGACAGTTATCAGCCCCAGCATTTT. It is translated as CASQLRDSYQPQHF.

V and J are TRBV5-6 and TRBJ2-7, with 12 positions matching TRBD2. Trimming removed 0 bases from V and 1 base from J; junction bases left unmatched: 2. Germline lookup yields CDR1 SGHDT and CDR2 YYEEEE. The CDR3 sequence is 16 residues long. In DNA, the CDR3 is TGTGCCAGCAGCTTGGCGGGGACTAGCGGGTCCTACGAGCAGTACTTC. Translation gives CASSLAGTSGSYEQYF.

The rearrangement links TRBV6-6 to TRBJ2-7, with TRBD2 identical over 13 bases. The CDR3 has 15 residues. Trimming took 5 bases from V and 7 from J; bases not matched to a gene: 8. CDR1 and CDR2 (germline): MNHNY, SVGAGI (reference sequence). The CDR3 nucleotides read TGTGCCAGCAGTCTTGGGACTAGCGGGGCGGGAGAGCAGTACTTC. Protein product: CASSLGTSGAGEQYF.

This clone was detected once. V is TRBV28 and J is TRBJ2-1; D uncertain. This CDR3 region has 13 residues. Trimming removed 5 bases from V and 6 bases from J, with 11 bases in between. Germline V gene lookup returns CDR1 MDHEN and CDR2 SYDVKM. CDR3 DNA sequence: TGTGCCAGCAGTGCATCCGGAGCCAATGAGCAGTTCTTC. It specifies CASSASGANEQFF. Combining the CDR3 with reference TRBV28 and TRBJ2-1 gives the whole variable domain DVKVTQSSRYLVKRTGEKVFLECVQDMDHENMFWYRQDPGLGLRLIYFSYDVKMKEKGDIPEGYSVSREKKERFSLILESASTNQTSMYLCASSASGANEQFFGPGTRLTVL.

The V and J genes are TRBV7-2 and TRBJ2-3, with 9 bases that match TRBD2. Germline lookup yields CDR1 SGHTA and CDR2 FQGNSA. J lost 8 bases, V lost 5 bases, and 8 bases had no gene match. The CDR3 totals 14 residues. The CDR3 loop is CASSTLAGVGTQYF. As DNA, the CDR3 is TGTGCCAGCAGCACCTTAGCGGGAGTCGGTACGCAGTATTTT.

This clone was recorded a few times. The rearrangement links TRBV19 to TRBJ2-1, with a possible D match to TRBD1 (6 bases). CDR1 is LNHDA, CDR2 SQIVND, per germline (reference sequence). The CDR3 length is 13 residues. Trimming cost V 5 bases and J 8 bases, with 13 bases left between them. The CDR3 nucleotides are TGTGCCAGTAGTCTCCGAAAGGGGGATGAGCAGTTCTTC. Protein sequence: CASSLRKGDEQFF. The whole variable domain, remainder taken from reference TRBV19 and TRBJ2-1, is DGGITQSPKYLFRKEGQNVTLSCEQNLNHDAMYWYRQDPGQGLRLIYYSQIVNDFQKGDIAEGYSVSREKKESFPLTVTSAQKNPTAFYLCASSLRKGDEQFFGPGTRLTVL.

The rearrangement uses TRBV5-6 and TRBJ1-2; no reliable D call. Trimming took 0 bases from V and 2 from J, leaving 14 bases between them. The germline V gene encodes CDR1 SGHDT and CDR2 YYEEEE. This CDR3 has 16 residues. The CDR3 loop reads CASSLEVEWANYGYTF. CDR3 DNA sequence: TGTGCCAGCAGCTTGGAAGTGGAGTGGGCAAACTATGGCTACACCTTC.

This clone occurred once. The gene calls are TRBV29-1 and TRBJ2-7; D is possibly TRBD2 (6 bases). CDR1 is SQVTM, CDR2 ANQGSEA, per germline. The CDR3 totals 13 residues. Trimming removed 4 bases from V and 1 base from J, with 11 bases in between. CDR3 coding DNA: TGCAGCGTTGCCCCGACTAGTTCCTACGAGCAGTACTTC. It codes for CSVAPTSSYEQYF.

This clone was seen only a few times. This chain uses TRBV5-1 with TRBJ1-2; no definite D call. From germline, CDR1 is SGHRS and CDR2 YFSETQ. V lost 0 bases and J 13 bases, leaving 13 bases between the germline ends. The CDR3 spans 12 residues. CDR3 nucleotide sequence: TGCGCCAGCAGCTTGGACTATGGGGTTCTCACCTTC. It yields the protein CASSLDYGVLTF.

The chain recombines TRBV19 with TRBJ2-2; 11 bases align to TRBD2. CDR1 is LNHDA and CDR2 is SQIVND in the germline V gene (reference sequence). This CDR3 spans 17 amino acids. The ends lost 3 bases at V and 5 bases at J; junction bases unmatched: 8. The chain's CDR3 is CASSIWKLAGVTGELFF. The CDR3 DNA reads TGTGCCAGTAGTATCTGGAAACTAGCGGGAGTAACCGGGGAGCTGTTTTTT.

The chain's CDR3 is CASSIRDPLNTEAFF. DNA of the CDR3: TGTGCCAGCAGCATCCGGGACCCCCTGAACACTGAAGCTTTCTTT. This chain connects TRBV27 to TRBJ1-1, with a tentative D call TRBD1 (5 bases). The CDR3 runs to 15 residues. V lost 6 bases, J lost 0 bases, and 14 bases lay in between. Germline V gene data show CDR1 as MNHEY and CDR2 as SMNVEV (reference sequence).